This TCR beta chain stems from a study of CD8+ T cells in alopecia areata. Comments on this clone: Its antigen remains unknown.

Treatment indicated: oral pan-JAK inhibitor, 5-10 mg twice daily. Following RNA extraction, reverse transcription yielded cDNA that acted as the sequencing template. The assay was immunoSEQ multiplex PCR, and TCRdb's table has in-frame clones only and misses some. The sample has about 210,000 clones, around 43% seen once. Germline assignment: CDR1 GTSNPN and CDR2 SVGIG (reference sequence). The CDR3 spans 12 residues. Trimming removed 2 bases from V and 11 bases from J, with 15 bases in between. Points from the study as a whole: TCR sharing across patients was less clear than in mice, possibly HLA-related.

This chain uses TRBV30 with TRBJ1-1, with TRBD1 as a possible D gene (5 bases). The sequence came from a human donor with alopecia areata. The source material was CD4+ T cells sorted from blood, sampled around week 37, from a patient treated with tofacitinib. The CDR3 DNA sequence: TGTGCCTGGAGTACATCGGCAGGGCGCGCTTTCTTT. Its translation: CAWSTSAGRAFF.